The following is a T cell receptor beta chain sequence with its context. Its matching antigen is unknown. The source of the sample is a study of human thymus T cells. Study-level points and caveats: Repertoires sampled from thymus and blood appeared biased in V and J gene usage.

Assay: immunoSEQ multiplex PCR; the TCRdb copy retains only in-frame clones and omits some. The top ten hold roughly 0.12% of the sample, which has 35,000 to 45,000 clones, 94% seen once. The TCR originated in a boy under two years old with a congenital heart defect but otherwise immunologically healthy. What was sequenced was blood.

CDR3 DNA sequence: TGTGCCAGCATTCGCCAATCAGGCGTTCTGGATACGCAGTATTTT. This codes for CASIRQSGVLDTQYF. The gene calls are TRBV6-6 and TRBJ2-3, with unresolved D. Germline V gives CDR1 MNHNY, CDR2 SVGAGI (reference sequence). V dropped 7 bases and J dropped 6 bases, with 20 bases sitting between them. This CDR3 comprises 15 residues.